Given below is one TCR beta chain in context. The CDR3 loop spans 18 amino acids. Germline-derived CDR1 and CDR2 are WSHSY and SAAADI. The V segment lost 5 bases and the J segment 1 base; nucleotides outside the gene matches: 13. These data are taken from a study of blood T cell repertoires in COVID-19. Overall study context: COVID-19 samples, acute and convalescent, were from the United States, Italy and Spain.

Original processing notes: Nucleated cell counts were estimated from reference gene primer amplification. Clones were read by immunoSEQ multiplex PCR, and TCRdb kept only the in-frame ones, dropping some. The V and J calls and clone size are taken from that table; D and trimming were inferred from the DNA. The sample includes 110,000 to 150,000 clones, around 80% seen only once; the top ten take more than 1.5%. The TCR sequence derives from a woman aged 55-70 years with acute or convalescent COVID-19. The V and J genes are TRBV10-2 and TRBJ2-3; 9 nucleotides align to TRBD1. Material for sequencing was peripheral blood. CDR3 sequence reads: CASSLEVTQGAGTDTQYF. The CDR3 DNA follows: TGCGCCAGCAGTCTTGAGGTAACACAGGGGGCAGGCACAGATACGCAGTATTTT.